Below, 30 T cell receptor beta chains from the same sample are listed, as sequenced in a study of post-analysis software for immune sequencing data. Regarding the study as a whole: The study found TRBV5-6, TRBV5-1 and TRBV20-1 among about five TRBV segments more frequent in patients than controls.

For these TCRs, the target antigens are not known. Presence of unique molecular identifiers characterized the TCR beta cDNA libraries. TCRdb processed the PCR reads anew with MiXCR; each CDR3 protein has one entry. This sample has hundreds of thousands of distinct CDR3 sequences, with roughly 40% found just once. Sequencing was performed on blood. These receptors were obtained from a girl aged 10-17 years with multiple sclerosis.

The chain carries TRBV7-8 and TRBJ1-2, with D perhaps TRBD1 (5 bases). Looked up from germline, CDR1 is SGHVS and CDR2 is FQNEAQ. With 1 base removed from V and 7 bases from J, the gap between germline ends came to 16 bases. The CDR3 has 15 residues. Written as DNA, the CDR3 is TGTGCCAGCAGCTTAGGGGGCCATGGGGCAGGTGGCTACACCTTC. This encodes CASSLGGHGAGGYTF.

This clonotype turned up a few times. The J gene is TRBJ1-1, the V gene TRBV12-3 or TRBV12-4, with D possibly matching TRBD1 (5 bases). V dropped 2 bases and J dropped 4 bases, with 11 bases sitting between them. This CDR3 is built from 14 residues. CDR3 sequence (DNA): TGTGCCAGCAGTTTAAGAGGGGTCGGCACTGAAGCTTTCTTT. Translation gives CASSLRGVGTEAFF.

This chain uses TRBV4-1 with TRBJ1-1; 7 bases match TRBD1. V lost 2 bases to trimming and J lost 5 bases; unmatched junction nucleotides: 2. Germline loops: CDR1 MGHRA, CDR2 YSYEKL. The CDR3 is 13 residues long. The CDR3 bases are TGCGCCAGCAGCCAAACAGGGGAGACTGAAGCTTTCTTT. Translating it yields CASSQTGETEAFF.

This clonotype has a handful of counts. The rearrangement links TRBV5-6 to TRBJ2-5, with a tentative D call TRBD1 (5 bases). Germline V gene sequence: CDR1 SGHDT, CDR2 YYEEEE. This CDR3 has 14 residues. Trimming shortened V by 4 bases and J by 2 bases, and 12 bases separated the two germline ends. CDR3: CASSPRTLQETQYF. The CDR3, as DNA: TGTGCCAGCAGCCCGAGGACACTACAAGAGACCCAGTACTTC.

The chain joins TRBV12-3 or TRBV12-4 to TRBJ2-3, with D perhaps matching TRBD1 (5 bases). V was trimmed by 3 bases and J by 4 bases, leaving 8 bases between them. The CDR3 extends over 13 amino acids. This CDR3 is CASSFLGADTQYF. The CDR3 DNA follows: TGTGCCAGCAGTTTCTTAGGGGCAGATACGCAGTATTTT.

This chain uses TRBV2 with TRBJ2-5; the match to TRBD2 covers 7 bases. V dropped 5 bases and J dropped 1; count of bases not matched to a gene: 1. The CDR3 has 13 amino acids. Germline V gene lookup returns CDR1 SNHLY and CDR2 FYNNEI. CDR3 in amino acids: CASSWTSQETQYF. CDR3 in DNA: TGTGCCAGCAGTTGGACTAGCCAAGAGACCCAGTACTTC.

CDR3 DNA: TGTGCCAGCTCGCCTCGGGGCATAGATACGCAGTATTTT. This encodes CASSPRGIDTQYF. The rearrangement links TRBV12-3 or TRBV12-4 to TRBJ2-3; D may match TRBD1 or TRBD2 (5 bases each). The length of the CDR3 is 13 residues. V lost 8 bases and J 5 bases, leaving 14 bases between the germline ends.

The sample holds a few counts of this clonotype. This chain links TRBV4-1 with TRBJ2-5, with a weak D call TRBD2 (5 bases). Between the trimmed V and J ends, which lost 0 bases and 4 bases, there was a span of 12 bases. Germline CDR1 and CDR2: MGHRA and YSYEKL. The CDR3 has 15 amino acids. CDR3 nucleotide sequence: TGCGCCAGCAGCCAAGAGCGTTCGGGGAGAGAGACCCAGTACTTC. Translating it yields CASSQERSGRETQYF.

CDR3 nucleotide sequence: TGCGCCAGCAGCCAAACATCGGAGGGCTACGAGCAGTACTTC. Its protein product is CASSQTSEGYEQYF. The rearrangement joins TRBV4-1 to TRBJ2-7, with a tentative D call TRBD2 (6 bases). The germline CDR1 and CDR2 sequences are MGHRA and YSYEKL. V dropped 2 bases and J dropped 3 bases, with 11 bases sitting between them. The CDR3 is 14 amino acids.

The table lists this clonotype with a count of one. The junction differs from germline at one of its ends, possibly a read error. The CDR3: CANSWRSEQYF. The CDR3 DNA follows: TGTGCCAACAGTTGGAGGTCCGAGCAGTACTTC. The chain joins TRBV12-3 or TRBV12-4 to TRBJ2-7; D is possibly TRBD2 (5 bases). The CDR3 is 11 amino acids.

This clonotype was recorded once. V usage is TRBV5-1 and J usage is TRBJ2-7, with D possibly being TRBD1 or TRBD2 (6 bases each). CDR3 length equals 16 residues. V was shortened by 0 bases and J by 0 bases, with 13 bases between the two germline ends. Germline CDR1 is SGHRS and CDR2 is YFSETQ. The CDR3 loop reads CASSLVSEGGSYEQYF. CDR3 coding DNA: TGCGCCAGCAGCTTGGTATCGGAGGGGGGCTCCTACGAGCAGTACTTC.

This clonotype came up a few times. The chain carries TRBV4-1 and TRBJ2-7; possible D gene TRBD2, 6 bases. This CDR3 is built from 17 residues. V was pared by 0 bases and J by 0 bases, with 15 bases between. Germline V lookup: CDR1 MGHRA, CDR2 YSYEKL. As DNA, the CDR3 is TGCGCCAGCAGCCAAGATCTCTGGGCGGGGACCTCCTACGAGCAGTACTTC. Protein: CASSQDLWAGTSYEQYF.

This clonotype was seen at least ten times. The rearrangement joins TRBV11-2 to TRBJ2-3, with a weak D call TRBD2 (5 bases). The CDR3 sequence is 14 residues long. Per germline, CDR1 SGHAT and CDR2 FQNNGV. The germline V and J ends were trimmed by 5 bases and 1 base, with 10 bases remaining between them. This CDR3 reads CASSPGRGTDTQYF. DNA of the CDR3: TGTGCCAGCAGCCCCGGGCGGGGCACAGATACGCAGTATTTT.

This clonotype was observed a single time. The chain recombines TRBV6-2 or TRBV6-3 with TRBJ2-5, with a weak D call TRBD2 (7 bases). Germline V gene data show CDR1 as MNHEY and CDR2 as SVGEGT. The CDR3 has 17 residues. Trimming took 6 bases from V and 3 from J, leaving 23 bases between them. CDR3 DNA sequence: TGTGCCAGCAGGGAGGGACCTTCGACGGGGGGCGAAGAGACCCAGTACTTC. Amino acid sequence: CASREGPSTGGEETQYF.

V is TRBV3-1 and J is TRBJ2-1; 8 bases agree with TRBD2. V gave up 0 bases and J gave up 4 bases; unmatched junction bases: 5. Germline CDR1 reads LGHDT; CDR2 reads YNNKEL (reference sequence). This CDR3 contains 16 residues. The CDR3 DNA is TGTGCCAGCAGCCAAGATGCGGGACTAGGATACAATGAGCAGTTCTTC. Protein sequence: CASSQDAGLGYNEQFF.

In this sample, this clonotype turned up a few times. J is TRBJ2-5 and V is TRBV6-5; the D is unclear. The CDR3 covers 12 residues. V shed 7 bases and J shed 3 bases, with 9 bases lying between them. Per the germline V gene, CDR1 is MNHEY and CDR2 is SVGAGI. As DNA, the CDR3 is TGTGCCAGCACCCACGGCAAAGAGACCCAGTACTTC. This sequence encodes CASTHGKETQYF.

The chain recombines TRBV12-3 or TRBV12-4 with TRBJ1-2; D not certain. V lost 3 bases and J lost 6, with 8 bases in between. CDR3 length equals 12 residues. The CDR3 DNA reads as TGTGCCAGCAGTTTTGTGCGGGATGGCTACACCTTC. Translation: CASSFVRDGYTF.

The V and J genes are TRBV6-2 or TRBV6-3 and TRBJ2-1; 7 nucleotides align to TRBD1. V dropped 6 bases and J dropped 2; count of bases not matched to a gene: 7. The germline gives CDR1 MNHEY, CDR2 SVGEGT. The CDR3 is 15 residues long. CDR3: CASRHRGKAYNEQFF. The CDR3 nucleotides read TGTGCCAGCAGGCACAGGGGTAAGGCCTACAATGAGCAGTTCTTC.

The rearrangement uses TRBV13 and TRBJ2-7, with 9 positions matching TRBD2. The CDR3 is 17 residues long. The J segment lost 0 bases and the V segment lost 5 bases, leaving 11 bases of the junction unmatched. Germline lookup yields CDR1 PRHDT and CDR2 FYEKMQ (reference sequence). The CDR3 here is CASSPGWTSVSSYEQYF. The CDR3 DNA sequence: TGTGCCAGCAGCCCCGGATGGACTAGCGTGAGCTCCTACGAGCAGTACTTC.

The rearrangement uses TRBV9 and TRBJ2-3; D gene ambiguous. The CDR3 covers 15 residues. V was trimmed by 0 bases and J by 0 bases, leaving 8 bases between them. CDR1 and CDR2 from the germline V gene are SGDLS and YYNGEE. The CDR3 protein is CASSVGLASTDTQYF. The CDR3 region has the DNA TGTGCCAGCAGCGTAGGTTTGGCTAGCACAGATACGCAGTATTTT.

This clonotype was detected once. This chain uses TRBV20-1 with TRBJ2-3; 14 bases fit TRBD2. V lost 5 bases to trimming and J lost 6 bases; unmatched junction nucleotides: 13. Germline CDR1 is DFQATT and CDR2 is SNEGSKA (reference sequence). The CDR3 is made up of 17 amino acids. CDR3 nucleotides: TGCAGTGCTCTGCCGGTGACTAGCGGGAGGGCCCCGGATACGCAGTATTTT. Translation gives CSALPVTSGRAPDTQYF.

The chain carries TRBV3-1 and TRBJ2-5, with unresolved D. CDR1 is LGHDT, CDR2 YNNKEL, per germline (reference sequence). V was pared by 6 bases and J by 0 bases, with 14 bases between. This CDR3 region has 15 residues. The CDR3 sequence is CASSTPHLYQETQYF. The CDR3 DNA sequence: TGTGCCAGCAGTACGCCGCATCTGTACCAAGAGACCCAGTACTTC.

This clonotype was picked up a small number of times. This chain connects TRBV7-9 to TRBJ1-6; no clear D gene. Germline-derived CDR1 and CDR2 are SEHNR and FQNEAQ (reference sequence). This CDR3 is built from 15 residues. V lost 1 base and J 7 bases, leaving 11 bases between the germline ends. CDR3 in amino acids: CASSLDGRLNSPLHF. The CDR3 coding sequence is TGTGCCAGCAGCTTAGACGGCAGACTGAATTCACCCCTCCACTTT.

The chain is built from TRBV11-3 and TRBJ2-1, with a weak D call TRBD2 (6 bases). Germline values: CDR1 SGHNT, CDR2 YENEEA. The CDR3 has 14 amino acids. V shed 1 base and J shed 9 bases, with 13 bases lying between them. The DNA of the CDR3 is TGTGCCAGCAGCTTAGTCTCGCCCGGGGGTGAGCAGTTCTTC. Translating it yields CASSLVSPGGEQFF.

This clonotype has more than one count but fewer than ten. J is TRBJ2-7 and V is TRBV7-9; TRBD1 matches at 10 bases. There are 19 residues in the CDR3. Germline CDR1 reads SEHNR; CDR2 reads FQNEAQ (reference sequence). V dropped 5 bases and J dropped 0; count of bases not matched to a gene: 16. CDR3 DNA: TGTGCCAGCAGCCCGATGGAAGGAAGTGGGACAGGGGTCTCCTACGAGCAGTACTTC. Its translation is CASSPMEGSGTGVSYEQYF.

The chain employs TRBV7-9 and TRBJ2-5; 9 positions agree with TRBD2. This CDR3 is built from 14 residues. V was pared by 5 bases and J by 5 bases, with 6 bases of the junction left unmatched. The germline V gene encodes CDR1 SEHNR and CDR2 FQNEAQ (reference sequence). CDR3 sequence: CASSPGGGAETQYF. The DNA for the CDR3 is TGTGCCAGCAGCCCCGGCGGGGGGGCCGAGACCCAGTACTTC.

This clonotype appeared a few times. V gene TRBV20-1 combines with J gene TRBJ2-5, with 11 nucleotides matching TRBD2. V lost 5 bases to trimming and J lost 4 bases; unmatched junction nucleotides: 6. The germline gives CDR1 DFQATT, CDR2 SNEGSKA (reference sequence). The CDR3 runs to 14 residues. The CDR3 nucleotides read TGCAGTGCTTCACTAGCGGGAGATAGAGAGACCCAGTACTTC. As protein: CSASLAGDRETQYF.

This clonotype was observed a few times. The chain has TRBV19 and TRBJ2-1; the match to TRBD1 covers 7 bases. The CDR3 sequence is 15 residues long. CDR1 is LNHDA, CDR2 SQIVND, per germline (reference sequence). Unmatched junction bases numbered 5, after V lost 3 bases and J lost 3 bases. The CDR3 sequence is CASSIVGQSYNEQFF. In DNA form, the CDR3 reads TGTGCCAGTAGTATTGTGGGACAGAGCTACAATGAGCAGTTCTTC.

The CDR3, as DNA: TGTGCCAGCAGCTCTTCACCGGGACAGGGCTACGAGCAGTACTTC. Translation gives CASSSSPGQGYEQYF. This chain links TRBV7-3 with TRBJ2-7; 9 bases map to TRBD1. The CDR3 has 15 amino acids. Germline V gene sequence: CDR1 SGHTA, CDR2 FQGTGA. With V trimmed by 4 bases and J by 3 bases, 7 bases remained unmatched.

The sample holds a few counts of this clonotype. The chain joins TRBV29-1 to TRBJ2-5, with D perhaps given as TRBD1 or TRBD2 (5 bases each). V lost 7 bases, J lost 2 bases, and 14 bases lay in between. Per the germline V gene, CDR1 is SQVTM and CDR2 is ANQGSEA. There are 13 residues in the CDR3. The chain's CDR3 is CSGSGRLQETQYF. CDR3 nucleotide sequence: TGCAGCGGATCGGGACGGTTACAAGAGACCCAGTACTTC.